This TCR beta chain was retrieved from a study of blood T cell repertoires in COVID-19. On the study more broadly: T cells, B-cell-depleted T cells, or PBMCs provided the cDNA or gDNA that served as material.

This clone is a singleton in its sample. Authors' methods: Amplification with reference gene primers provided the estimates of nucleated cell counts. Sequencing was performed with immunoSEQ multiplex PCR; in TCRdb, only in-frame clones are kept and a portion is missing. That table is the source of V, J and clone size, and D and trimming were worked out from the DNA. The data show more than 95,000 clones, around nine tenths seen once. Germline V gene sequence: CDR1 LGHNA, CDR2 YSLEER. The CDR3 spans 15 residues. V shed 0 bases and J shed 5 bases, with 13 bases lying between them. Sequenced sample: peripheral blood. The chain has TRBV4-3 and TRBJ1-2; maybe TRBD1 (5 bases). The TCR originated in a man in his fifties or sixties with acute or convalescent COVID-19. For the CDR3, the DNA is TGCGCCAGCAGCCAAGATTTCGGGGGGTCTTATGGCTACACCTTC. Protein sequence: CASSQDFGGSYGYTF.